This T cell receptor beta chain was sequenced during a study of graft-versus-host responses after intestinal transplantation. Sequencing used immunoSEQ multiplex PCR; TCRdb keeps in-frame clones, though not all of them. In the table there are approximately 40,000 clones, 91% of which are singletons. This CDR3 has 12 residues. This clonotype was sampled from a human patient who received an intestinal transplant, so some T cells may come from the graft donor. The sequencing here drew on PBMCs, taken 300 to 320 days after intestinal transplant. The V gene is TRBV21-1, the J gene TRBJ1-2. TRBV21-1 is flagged as a pseudogene. The CDR3 region is CASSKQPNGYTF. The CDR3 DNA sequence: TGTGCCAGCAGCAAGCAGCCTAATGGCTACACCTTC.